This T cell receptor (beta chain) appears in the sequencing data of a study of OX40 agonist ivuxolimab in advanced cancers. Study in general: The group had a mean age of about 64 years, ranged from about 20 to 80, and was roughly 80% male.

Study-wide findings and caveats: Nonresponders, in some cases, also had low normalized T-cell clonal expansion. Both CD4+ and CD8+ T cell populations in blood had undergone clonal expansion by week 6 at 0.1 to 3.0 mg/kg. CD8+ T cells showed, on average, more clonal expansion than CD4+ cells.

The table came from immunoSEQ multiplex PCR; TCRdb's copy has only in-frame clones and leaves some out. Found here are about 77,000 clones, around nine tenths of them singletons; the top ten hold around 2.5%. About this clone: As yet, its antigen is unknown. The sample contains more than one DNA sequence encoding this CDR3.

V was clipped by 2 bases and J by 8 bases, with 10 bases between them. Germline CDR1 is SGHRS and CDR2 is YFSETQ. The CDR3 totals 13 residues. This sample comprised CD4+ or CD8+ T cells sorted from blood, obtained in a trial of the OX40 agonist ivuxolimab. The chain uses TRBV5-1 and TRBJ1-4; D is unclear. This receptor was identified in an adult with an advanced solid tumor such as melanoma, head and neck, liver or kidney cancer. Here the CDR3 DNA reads TGCGCCAGCAGCTTCGGGGTCGGGGAAAAACTGTTTTTT. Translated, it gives CASSFGVGEKLFF.